Following are 10 T cell receptor beta chains from one sample sequenced in a study of T cell responses to AZD1222 COVID-19 vaccine. The data were produced by immunoSEQ multiplex PCR, yet TCRdb's version contains in-frame clones alone and is incomplete. The table includes over 120,000 clones, under 95% detected once. Sample: peripheral blood, taken on day 0 of AZD1222 vaccination. The receptor set was obtained from an adult in good health.

J is TRBJ1-2 and V is TRBV6-2 or TRBV6-3, with 8 positions matching TRBD1. The germline V gene has CDR1 MNHEY and CDR2 SVGEGT. This CDR3 has 12 amino acids. The V and J ends lost 2 bases and 9 bases, in that order; junction bases with no gene match: 2. The CDR3 DNA sequence: TGTGCCAGCAGTTACCAGGGGGCTAGCTACACCTTC. Protein product: CASSYQGASYTF.

J is TRBJ2-3 and V is TRBV11-1, with D maybe TRBD2 (7 bases). CDR1 and CDR2 (germline): SGHAT, FQDESV (reference sequence). V lost 5 bases and J 14 bases, leaving 23 bases between the germline ends. The CDR3 contains 14 residues. In nucleotides, the CDR3 is TGTGCCAGCAGCCTGTCGAGGGGGGGAAGCGGGTCGTATTTT. As protein: CASSLSRGGSGSYF.

The V gene is TRBV5-1, the J gene TRBJ2-5; no clear D gene. The CDR3 covers 14 residues. The V gene lost 1 base and the J gene lost 1 base, with 8 bases spanning the gap. Germline V gene sequence: CDR1 SGHRS, CDR2 YFSETQ. CDR3 amino acids: CASSLQTSQETQYF. The CDR3 DNA is TGCGCCAGCAGCTTGCAGACTTCCCAAGAGACCCAGTACTTC.

J is TRBJ2-3 and V is TRBV28; 8 positions agree with TRBD1. Looked up from germline, CDR1 is MDHEN and CDR2 is SYDVKM. The CDR3 spans 14 residues. V lost 4 bases to trimming and J lost 3 bases; unmatched junction nucleotides: 3. The DNA of the CDR3 is TGTGCCAGCAGTTCGCAGGGGGCGACAGATACGCAGTATTTT. Translated: CASSSQGATDTQYF. Based on the CDR3 plus reference TRBV28 and TRBJ2-3, the full variable domain is DVKVTQSSRYLVKRTGEKVFLECVQDMDHENMFWYRQDPGLGLRLIYFSYDVKMKEKGDIPEGYSVSREKKERFSLILESASTNQTSMYLCASSSQGATDTQYFGPGTRLTVL.

This clone was detected once. The chain employs TRBV10-2 and TRBJ1-5; no firm D call. CDR1 and CDR2 (germline): WSHSY, SAAADI. CDR3 length: 14 residues. Trimming took off 0 bases at V and 5 bases at J, with 8 bases between the two ends. The CDR3 sequence is CASSESTRDQPQHF. The DNA for the CDR3 is TGCGCCAGCAGTGAGTCGACTAGAGATCAGCCCCAGCATTTT.

This chain uses TRBV28 with TRBJ1-5; D is perhaps TRBD1 (6 bases). Trimming left V 11 bases short and J 7 bases short, with 15 bases between. Germline lookup yields CDR1 MDHEN and CDR2 SYDVKM. This CDR3 is built from 12 residues. The CDR3 DNA follows: TGTGCCTCTCAAAGCGGGGGCCAGCCCCAGCATTTT. Translation gives CASQSGGQPQHF. Filled out from reference TRBV28 and TRBJ1-5, the complete variable domain reads DVKVTQSSRYLVKRTGEKVFLECVQDMDHENMFWYRQDPGLGLRLIYFSYDVKMKEKGDIPEGYSVSREKKERFSLILESASTNQTSMYLCASQSGGQPQHFGDGTRLSIL.

The chain joins TRBV6-5 to TRBJ2-7; tentatively, D is TRBD1 or TRBD2 (5 bases each). Germline V gene sequence: CDR1 MNHEY, CDR2 SVGAGI. Trimming shortened V by 6 bases and J by 0 bases, and 15 bases separated the two germline ends. The CDR3 loop spans 15 amino acids. The CDR3 spells CASSSRDGSSYEQYF. In nucleotides, the CDR3 is TGTGCCAGCAGCTCCCGGGACGGCAGCTCCTACGAGCAGTACTTC.

The sample holds a few counts of this clone. The chain has TRBV12-5 and TRBJ1-1; D may be TRBD1 (5 bases). The CDR3 runs 14 residues. Trimming took 7 bases from V and 0 from J, leaving 12 bases between them. Germline CDR1 reads LGHNT; CDR2 reads FRNRAP. The CDR3 here is CASELGRLNTEAFF. CDR3 DNA sequence: TGTGCTAGTGAACTGGGACGGCTGAACACTGAAGCTTTCTTT.

The genes are TRBV14 and TRBJ1-5, with 8 bases that match TRBD1. CDR1 and CDR2 (germline): SGHDN, FVKESK. V shed 5 bases and J 1 base; nucleotides not matched to a gene: 16. There are 19 residues in the CDR3. The CDR3 nucleotides are TGTGCCAGCAGCACCGGACAGGGCGGCCTACCGTTAAGCAATCAGCCCCAGCATTTT. Translation gives CASSTGQGGLPLSNQPQHF.

This clone occurred once. The chain joins TRBV4-1 to TRBJ1-2, with D uncertain. Trimming cost V 4 bases and J 4 bases, with 10 bases left between them. Looked up from germline, CDR1 is MGHRA and CDR2 is YSYEKL. This CDR3 is 13 amino acids long. DNA for the CDR3: TGCGCCAGCAGCCCCAGTGAAAGCTATGGCTACACCTTC. Translated, it gives CASSPSESYGYTF.